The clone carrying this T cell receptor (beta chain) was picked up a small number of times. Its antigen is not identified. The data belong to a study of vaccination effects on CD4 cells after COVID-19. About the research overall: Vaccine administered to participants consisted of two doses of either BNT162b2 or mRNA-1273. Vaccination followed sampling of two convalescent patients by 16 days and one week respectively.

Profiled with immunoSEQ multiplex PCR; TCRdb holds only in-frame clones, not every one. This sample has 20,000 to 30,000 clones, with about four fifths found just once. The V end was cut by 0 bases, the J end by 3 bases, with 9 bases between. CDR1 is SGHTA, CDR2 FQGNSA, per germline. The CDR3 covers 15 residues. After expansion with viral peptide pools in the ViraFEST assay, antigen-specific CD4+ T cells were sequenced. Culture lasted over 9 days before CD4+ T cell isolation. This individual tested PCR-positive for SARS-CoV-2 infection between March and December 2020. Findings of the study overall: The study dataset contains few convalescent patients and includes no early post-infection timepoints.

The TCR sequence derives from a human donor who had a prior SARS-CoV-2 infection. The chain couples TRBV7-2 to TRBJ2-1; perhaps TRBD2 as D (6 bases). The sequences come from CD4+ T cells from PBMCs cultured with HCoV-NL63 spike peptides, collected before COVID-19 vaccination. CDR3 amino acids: CASSLAKTSYNEQFF. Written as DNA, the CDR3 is TGTGCCAGCAGCTTAGCAAAGACTAGCTACAATGAGCAGTTCTTC.